Shown below are 29 T cell receptor beta chains from a single sample sequenced in a study of blood T cell repertoires in COVID-19. Only in-frame clones appear in the TCRdb table, and some are missing; sequencing was by immunoSEQ multiplex PCR. The data contain tens of thousands of clones, under 95% of them singletons. The sample taken for sequencing was peripheral blood. The origin of the receptors is a human donor in a cohort sampled during active COVID-19.

This sequence joins TRBV5-6 and TRBJ2-1, with D possibly TRBD1 on 5 matching bases. Germline-derived CDR1 and CDR2 are SGHDT and YYEEEE. V lost 2 bases and J lost 4, with 13 bases in between. The CDR3 totals 15 residues. As DNA, the CDR3 is TGTGCCAGCAGCTTCGGAGACAGACTTTACAATGAGCAGTTCTTC. Encoded protein: CASSFGDRLYNEQFF. Drawing the rest from reference TRBV5-6 and TRBJ2-1, the complete variable domain is DAGVTQSPTHLIKTRGQQVTLRCSPKSGHDTVSWYQQALGQGPQFIFQYYEEEERQRGNFPDRFSGHQFPNYSSELNVNALLLGDSALYLCASSFGDRLYNEQFFGPGTRLTVL.

This rearrangement joins TRBV19 to TRBJ1-5, with 10 bases lining up with TRBD1. CDR3 length equals 15 residues. Germline CDR1 reads LNHDA; CDR2 reads SQIVND (reference sequence). J was trimmed by 5 bases and V by 6 bases; bases with no gene match: 7. CDR3 region: CASSPGTGAYQPQHF. Here the CDR3 DNA reads TGTGCCAGTAGCCCCGGGACAGGGGCCTATCAGCCCCAGCATTTT.

This clone came up a few times. The rearrangement uses TRBV19 and TRBJ1-4; the D is unclear. V was shortened by 2 bases and J by 5 bases, with 15 bases between the two germline ends. This CDR3 comprises 16 residues. Germline V gene data show CDR1 as LNHDA and CDR2 as SQIVND (reference sequence). CDR3 nucleotides: TGTGCCAGTAGTATACGGGGTGAAGGACTGAATGAAAAACTGTTTTTT. Protein product: CASSIRGEGLNEKLFF. Based on the CDR3 plus reference TRBV19 and TRBJ1-4, the full variable domain is DGGITQSPKYLFRKEGQNVTLSCEQNLNHDAMYWYRQDPGQGLRLIYYSQIVNDFQKGDIAEGYSVSREKKESFPLTVTSAQKNPTAFYLCASSIRGEGLNEKLFFGSGTQLSVL.

This rearrangement joins TRBV28 to TRBJ1-6; possible D gene TRBD1, 6 bases. The CDR3 spans 15 residues. Germline CDR1 and CDR2: MDHEN and SYDVKM. Trimming stripped 2 bases from V and 10 bases from J, with 15 bases between. The CDR3 DNA is TGTGCCAGCAGTTTAGCGCAGGGGTTCGTCTCACCCCTCCACTTT. It codes for CASSLAQGFVSPLHF.

The chain employs TRBV6-1 and TRBJ1-6, with D possibly being TRBD1 (6 bases). This CDR3 contains 18 residues. V gave up 0 bases and J gave up 0 bases, with 12 bases separating them. Germline V CDR1 and CDR2: MNHNS, SASEGT. The CDR3: CASSEAPQGNSYNSPLHF. DNA of the CDR3: TGTGCCAGCAGTGAAGCCCCACAGGGAAACTCCTATAATTCACCCCTCCACTTT.

The chain has TRBV2 and TRBJ1-2, with TRBD1 matching over 8 bases. CDR1 is SNHLY and CDR2 is FYNNEI in the germline V gene. The junction had 15 bases not matched to a gene; V was cut back by 10 bases and J by 8 bases. The CDR3 has 14 residues. The chain's CDR3 is CATKQGGKSEGYTF. The CDR3 region has the DNA TGTGCCACTAAACAGGGGGGAAAGTCGGAGGGCTACACCTTC.

This chain uses TRBV3-1 (or the pseudogene TRBV3-2) with TRBJ1-2; tentatively, D is TRBD1 (5 bases). Germline CDR1 and CDR2: LGHDT and YNNKEL (reference sequence). This CDR3 spans 13 amino acids. V lost 1 base, J lost 6 bases, and 9 bases lay in between. The CDR3 sequence: CASSQGGADGYTF. In nucleotides, the CDR3 is TGTGCCAGCAGCCAAGGCGGGGCTGATGGCTACACCTTC.

The gene calls are TRBV5-6 and TRBJ2-5; unclear D gene. This CDR3 region has 14 residues. Germline CDR1 SGHDT, CDR2 YYEEEE. V gave up 2 bases and J gave up 2 bases, with 10 bases separating them. CDR3 protein: CASSFGGQQETQYF. CDR3 DNA sequence: TGTGCCAGCAGCTTCGGTGGGCAGCAAGAGACCCAGTACTTC.

This clone was detected once. The rearrangement joins TRBV5-4 to TRBJ2-7, with D possibly being TRBD2 (5 bases). Germline loops: CDR1 SGHNT, CDR2 YYREEE (reference sequence). The CDR3 has 14 amino acids. V was shortened by 2 bases and J by 4 bases, with 13 bases between the two germline ends. CDR3 amino acids: CASSFGPDSYEQYF. The CDR3 DNA reads as TGTGCCAGCAGCTTCGGGCCGGACTCTTACGAGCAGTACTTC.

The rearrangement joins TRBV18 to TRBJ2-7; TRBD2 matches 10 bases. This CDR3 spans 15 amino acids. The V segment lost 6 bases and the J segment 1 base; nucleotides outside the gene matches: 6. Germline V CDR1 and CDR2: KGHSH, LQKENI. CDR3 DNA sequence: TGTGCCAGCTCGCGCACTAGCGGGACTTCCTACGAGCAGTACTTC. Amino acid sequence: CASSRTSGTSYEQYF. The variable domain in full, completed from reference TRBV18 and TRBJ2-7, reads NAGVMQNPRHLVRRRGQEARLRCSPMKGHSHVYWYRQLPEEGLKFMVYLQKENIIDESGMPKERFSAEFPKEGPSILRIQQVVRGDSAAYFCASSRTSGTSYEQYFGPGTRLTVT.

The rearrangement uses TRBV19 and TRBJ2-2; maybe TRBD2 (5 bases). The germline V gene has CDR1 LNHDA and CDR2 SQIVND (reference sequence). The CDR3 sequence is 15 residues long. V lost 3 bases, J lost 3 bases, and 11 bases lay in between. This CDR3 reads CASSITSRDTGELFF. For the CDR3, the DNA is TGTGCCAGTAGTATCACTAGTAGGGACACCGGGGAGCTGTTTTTT.

This clone occurred once. V usage is TRBV4-3 and J usage is TRBJ2-2, with 10 bases matching TRBD2. This CDR3 contains 18 residues. V lost 3 bases, J lost 0 bases, and 7 bases stayed unmatched. Germline V gene sequence: CDR1 LGHNA, CDR2 YSLEER. The CDR3 loop reads CASSQEGLAEANTGELFF. CDR3 DNA: TGCGCCAGCAGCCAGGAAGGACTAGCGGAGGCGAACACCGGGGAGCTGTTTTTT.

This clone has a single count. The chain couples TRBV19 to TRBJ2-2, with 7 bases fitting TRBD1. The CDR3 spans 13 residues. Trimming removed 4 bases from V and 8 bases from J; junction bases left unmatched: 4. In germline, CDR1 is LNHDA, CDR2 SQIVND (reference sequence). The CDR3 is CASSNTGAGELFF. The CDR3 DNA reads as TGTGCCAGTAGTAACACAGGGGCTGGGGAGCTGTTTTTT. The full variable domain, rest sourced from reference TRBV19 and TRBJ2-2, is DGGITQSPKYLFRKEGQNVTLSCEQNLNHDAMYWYRQDPGQGLRLIYYSQIVNDFQKGDIAEGYSVSREKKESFPLTVTSAQKNPTAFYLCASSNTGAGELFFGEGSRLTVL.

The DNA for the CDR3 is TGTGCCAGCACCGTGGCAGGGCCGGGGACCCAGTACTTC. It yields the protein CASTVAGPGTQYF. The chain uses TRBV28 and TRBJ2-5; possible D gene TRBD1, 5 bases. The CDR3 is made up of 13 amino acids. Germline CDR1 and CDR2: MDHEN and SYDVKM. Trimming took off 7 bases at V and 7 bases at J, with 16 bases between the two ends. The variable domain in full, completed from reference TRBV28 and TRBJ2-5, reads DVKVTQSSRYLVKRTGEKVFLECVQDMDHENMFWYRQDPGLGLRLIYFSYDVKMKEKGDIPEGYSVSREKKERFSLILESASTNQTSMYLCASTVAGPGTQYFGPGTRLLVL.

A few counts support this clone. The V call is TRBV10-3, the J call TRBJ2-7; maybe TRBD2 (5 bases). V lost 4 bases to trimming and J lost 4 bases, with 5 bases between them. The CDR3 runs 11 residues. In germline, CDR1 is ENHRY, CDR2 SYGVKD. The CDR3 nucleotides read TGTGCCATCAGTGGGACTTACGAGCAGTACTTC. It specifies CAISGTYEQYF.

The chain employs TRBV19 and TRBJ2-2, with TRBD1 matching over 8 bases. The V gene end was trimmed by 1 base and the J gene end by 5 bases; junction bases not matched to a gene: 3. CDR1 is LNHDA and CDR2 is SQIVND in the germline V gene (reference sequence). The CDR3 loop spans 15 amino acids. The CDR3 region is CASSIGTGRTGELFF. The CDR3, as DNA: TGTGCCAGTAGTATAGGGACAGGGAGGACCGGGGAGCTGTTTTTT.

The genes are TRBV7-9 and TRBJ2-1, with 10 bases aligning to TRBD2. V trimming: 1 base; J trimming: 8 bases; junction bases outside the gene matches: 17. The CDR3 has 19 residues. In germline, CDR1 is SEHNR, CDR2 FQNEAQ (reference sequence). The CDR3 is CASSLGDRLSGRRTDEQFF. As DNA, the CDR3 is TGTGCCAGCAGCTTAGGCGACCGACTTAGCGGGAGGCGGACGGATGAGCAGTTCTTC.

The chain is built from TRBV20-1 and TRBJ2-3; no clear D. Trimming left V 3 bases short and J 0 bases short, with 10 bases between. CDR3 length: 14 amino acids. Germline CDR1 reads DFQATT; CDR2 reads SNEGSKA (reference sequence). In nucleotides, the CDR3 is TGCAGTGCTAGTCCCTCCTTTAGCACAGATACGCAGTATTTT. This translates into CSASPSFSTDTQYF.

The J gene is TRBJ1-5, the V gene TRBV6-5, with D hard to call. This CDR3 has 14 amino acids. The germline V gene encodes CDR1 MNHEY and CDR2 SVGAGI. Trimming left V 0 bases short and J 4 bases short, with 7 bases between. Here the CDR3 reads CASSYSRGNQPQHF. DNA for the CDR3: TGTGCCAGCAGTTACTCGCGCGGGAATCAGCCCCAGCATTTT.

V and J are TRBV5-1 and TRBJ2-2, with a possible D match to TRBD2 (5 bases). This CDR3 spans 16 amino acids. Germline CDR1 reads SGHRS; CDR2 reads YFSETQ. V lost 0 bases to trimming and J lost 1 base, with 10 bases between them. CDR3 amino acids: CASSLGHGLNTGELFF. The CDR3 DNA reads TGCGCCAGCAGCTTGGGGCATGGACTGAACACCGGGGAGCTGTTTTTT.

The J gene is TRBJ1-1, the V gene TRBV3-1 (or the pseudogene TRBV3-2), with D possibly being TRBD1 (6 bases). Germline lookup yields CDR1 LGHDT and CDR2 YNNKEL (reference sequence). V shed 4 bases and J shed 8 bases, with 20 bases lying between them. The CDR3 spans 15 residues. This CDR3 reads CASSPRGRGTTEAFF. CDR3 bases: TGTGCCAGCAGCCCCCGTGGGAGGGGGACTACAGAAGCTTTCTTT.

In its sample, this clone is medium-sized. Here the CDR3 DNA reads TGTGCCTGGGCCAGGGGGAGTCTCTCACCCCTCCACTTT. Protein product: CAWARGSLSPLHF. The V call is TRBV30, the J call TRBJ1-6; 7 bases are shared with TRBD1. The CDR3 is made up of 13 amino acids. V shed 5 bases, J shed 10 bases, and the junction held 8 bases outside the gene matches. CDR1 and CDR2 from the germline V gene are GTSNPN and SVGIG (reference sequence).

The genes are TRBV6-5 and TRBJ1-1; 8 positions match TRBD1. Germline-derived CDR1 and CDR2 are MNHEY and SVGAGI. Trimming took 5 bases from V and 4 from J; bases not matched to a gene: 6. The CDR3 spans 14 residues. CDR3 loop: CASSITGGTTEAFF. As DNA, the CDR3 is TGTGCCAGCAGTATAACAGGGGGTACCACTGAAGCTTTCTTT.

The CDR3 loop is CASSLAGAWNEQFF. The CDR3 nucleotides are TGTGCCAGCAGCTTGGCAGGGGCATGGAATGAGCAGTTCTTC. The chain uses TRBV5-8 and TRBJ2-1, with D possibly TRBD1 on 6 matching bases. In germline, CDR1 is SGHTS, CDR2 YDEGEE. The CDR3 has 14 amino acids. V gave up 0 bases and J gave up 7 bases, with 11 bases separating them.

The CDR3 region has the DNA TGTGCCAGCAGCCCGACTAGCGGGAACGCAGATACGCAGTATTTT. Translation gives CASSPTSGNADTQYF. The J gene is TRBJ2-3, the V gene TRBV6-5; 11 nucleotides match TRBD2. Germline CDR1 MNHEY, CDR2 SVGAGI. V was clipped by 6 bases and J by 4 bases; unmatched bases: 6. The CDR3 spans 15 residues.

As concerns this clone: A read error may produce the germline difference seen at one junction end. The V call is TRBV28, the J call TRBJ2-2, with D perhaps TRBD2 (5 bases). This CDR3 has 14 amino acids. The germline V gene has CDR1 MDHEN and CDR2 SYDVKM. CDR3 in amino acids: CASSLLGEHRGAVF. CDR3 sequence (DNA): TGTGCCAGCAGTTTACTGGGTGAACACCGGGGAGCTGTTTTT.

The rearrangement joins TRBV7-8 to TRBJ2-3; TRBD1 might be the D (5 bases). The ends were cut back, 7 bases at V and 3 bases at J, with 14 bases in the middle. Per the germline V gene, CDR1 is SGHVS and CDR2 is FQNEAQ. This CDR3 spans 14 amino acids. CDR3 amino acids: CASNKGRGTDTQYF. DNA of the CDR3: TGTGCCAGCAACAAGGGAAGGGGTACAGATACGCAGTATTTT.

This chain joins TRBV19 and TRBJ1-2; D may be TRBD1 (5 bases). Trimming took off 2 bases at V and 1 base at J, with 11 bases between the two ends. The CDR3 runs 15 residues. Germline V gives CDR1 LNHDA, CDR2 SQIVND (reference sequence). DNA for the CDR3: TGTGCCAGTAGTATATTAGGCAGGGTTAACTATGGCTACACCTTC. It specifies CASSILGRVNYGYTF.

This chain links TRBV18 with TRBJ1-2; 8 bases are shared with TRBD1. The CDR3 totals 15 residues. The V and J ends lost 4 bases and 4 bases, in that order; junction bases with no gene match: 8. Germline CDR1 is KGHSH and CDR2 is LQKENI. The CDR3 DNA is TGTGCCAGCTCACGTAACCGGGACAGGAGCTATGGCTACACCTTC. This sequence encodes CASSRNRDRSYGYTF.